This T cell receptor (beta chain) stems from a study of cytomegalovirus exposure and HLA in healthy donors. PCR employed 60 Vbeta and 13 Jbeta primers. Measured with immunoSEQ multiplex PCR; TCRdb has only the in-frame clones, and not every one. The data show about 120,000 clones, roughly 79% seen once. Regarding this clone: Antigen: not known.

General study findings and limits: CMV serostatus was the sole immune exposure information available. Cytomegalovirus-associated TCR beta chains were listed, numbering some 170.

The V and J ends lost 2 bases and 1 base respectively, with 12 bases between them. This CDR3 spans 15 amino acids. Germline V gives CDR1 SGHRS, CDR2 YFSETQ. The source material was PBMCs. This chain links TRBV5-1 with TRBJ1-1, with a weak D call TRBD1 (6 bases). The TCR comes from a woman between 35 and 50 years old in good health and CMV-seronegative. CDR3 coding DNA: TGCGCCAGCAGCTTAACCGGGACAACGAACACTGAAGCTTTCTTT. It encodes CASSLTGTTNTEAFF.